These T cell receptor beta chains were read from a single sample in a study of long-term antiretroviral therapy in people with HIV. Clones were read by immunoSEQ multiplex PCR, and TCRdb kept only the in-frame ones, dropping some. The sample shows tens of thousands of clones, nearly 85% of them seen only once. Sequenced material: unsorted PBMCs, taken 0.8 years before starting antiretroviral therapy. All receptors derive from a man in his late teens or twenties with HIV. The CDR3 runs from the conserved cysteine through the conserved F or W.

CASSPGASGEPGGQETQYF	TRBJ2-5	TRBV13
CASSWANTEAFF	TRBJ1-1	TRBV6-6
CASSLVGGGASDREQYF	TRBJ2-7	TRBV7-2
CASSLVSYEQYF	TRBJ2-7	TRBV7-8
CASSPRQASSYNSPLHF	TRBJ1-6	TRBV7-2
CASSYSTGSRYGYTF	TRBJ1-2	TRBV6-5
CASSPLAGGPGELFF	TRBJ2-2	TRBV4-1
CASSVGLASYNEQFF	TRBJ2-1	TRBV9
CATKRAGAGPLWAYEQYF	TRBJ2-7	TRBV10-3
CASRRTGLTEAFF	TRBJ1-1	TRBV4-1
CASRVRLGGGELFF	TRBJ2-2	TRBV6-5
CASSYDSLYYGYTF	TRBJ1-2	TRBV6-5
CASGTGDQETQYF	TRBJ2-5	TRBV25-1
CASSSSYRDYGYTF	TRBJ1-2	TRBV6-5
CASSPSLAGAGNNEQFF	TRBJ2-1	TRBV18
CASRGGLAGSDTQYF	TRBJ2-3	TRBV19
CASSVGAPRSGNEQFF	TRBJ2-1	TRBV18
CASTGGTNNYNEQFF	TRBJ2-1	TRBV9
CASSLGQGEEKLFF	TRBJ1-4	TRBV18
CASSASGGISEKLFF	TRBJ1-4	TRBV6-1